Presented here are 5 T cell receptor beta chains from one specimen sequenced in a study of control samples from healthy donors and cancer patients. Only in-frame clones appear in the TCRdb table, and some are missing; sequencing was by immunoSEQ multiplex PCR. The data contain some 100,000 clones, about 90% of them singletons. The specimen was blood. These receptors were collected from a man aged 30 to 45 in good health.

The rearrangement uses TRBV5-1 and TRBJ2-3, with D possibly TRBD2 on 5 matching bases. The CDR3 loop spans 15 amino acids. The V gene's germline CDR1 is SGHRS and CDR2 YFSETQ. V was cut by 1 base and J by 0 bases, with 9 bases left in between. The CDR3 protein is CASSLSSPSTDTQYF. The CDR3 DNA sequence: TGCGCCAGCAGCTTGTCTAGCCCTAGCACAGATACGCAGTATTTT.

The genes are TRBV7-3 and TRBJ2-7; 10 nucleotides line up with TRBD1. The V and J ends lost 5 bases and 6 bases, in that order; junction bases with no gene match: 13. Germline CDR1 and CDR2: SGHTA and FQGTGA. CDR3 length equals 16 residues. The CDR3 coding sequence is TGTGCCAGCAGCCCTTTGGGGGGACAGGGGAGCCCCGAGCAGTACTTC. Amino acids: CASSPLGGQGSPEQYF. Combining the CDR3 with reference TRBV7-3 and TRBJ2-7 gives the whole variable domain GAGVSQTPSNKVTEKGKYVELRCDPISGHTALYWYRQSLGQGPEFLIYFQGTGAADDSGLPNDRFFAVRPEGSVSTLKIQRTERGDSAVYLCASSPLGGQGSPEQYFGPGTRLTVT.

This clone was recorded only once. The sample contains more than one DNA sequence encoding this CDR3. The V gene is TRBV24-1, the J gene TRBJ2-3; D is ambiguous. Trimming stripped 6 bases from V and 0 bases from J, with 6 bases between. The CDR3 has 13 residues. CDR1 is KGHDR, CDR2 SFDVKD, per germline. The CDR3 nucleotides read TGTGCCACCAGTCGTGACAGCACAGATACGCAGTATTTT. Translating it yields CATSRDSTDTQYF.

The gene calls are TRBV19 and TRBJ1-1; D remains unclear. CDR1 and CDR2 from the germline V gene are LNHDA and SQIVND (reference sequence). The CDR3 totals 12 residues. Trimming took 6 bases from V and 0 from J, leaving 5 bases between them. CDR3 sequence: CASRTLNTEAFF. CDR3 bases: TGTGCCAGTAGGACATTGAACACTGAAGCTTTCTTT.

The CDR3 sequence is CSARGVGGYTF. CDR3 coding DNA: TGCAGTGCTAGGGGCGTTGGTGGCTACACCTTC. The chain recombines TRBV20-1 with TRBJ1-2, with D unclear. Looked up from germline, CDR1 is DFQATT and CDR2 is SNEGSKA (reference sequence). The length of the CDR3 is 11 residues. Trimming shortened V by 3 bases and J by 7 bases, and 9 bases separated the two germline ends.